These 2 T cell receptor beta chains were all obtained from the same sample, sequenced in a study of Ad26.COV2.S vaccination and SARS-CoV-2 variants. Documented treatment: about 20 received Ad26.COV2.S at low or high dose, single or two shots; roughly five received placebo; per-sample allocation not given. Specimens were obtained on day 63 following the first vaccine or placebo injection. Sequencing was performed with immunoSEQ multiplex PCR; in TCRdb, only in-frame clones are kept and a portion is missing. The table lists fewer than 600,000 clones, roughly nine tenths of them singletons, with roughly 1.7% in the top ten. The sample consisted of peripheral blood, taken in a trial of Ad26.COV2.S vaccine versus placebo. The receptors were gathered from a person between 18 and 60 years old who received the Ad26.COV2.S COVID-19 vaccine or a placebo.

CDR3 coding DNA: TGCGCCAGCAGCCAAGAATCATCGGGGTCCCATCAGCCCCAGCATTTT. It yields the protein CASSQESSGSHQPQHF. This sequence joins TRBV4-3 and TRBJ1-5; D remains unclear. V gave up 0 bases and J gave up 5 bases, with 14 bases separating them. The CDR3 consists of 16 residues. In germline, CDR1 is LGHNA, CDR2 YSLEER.

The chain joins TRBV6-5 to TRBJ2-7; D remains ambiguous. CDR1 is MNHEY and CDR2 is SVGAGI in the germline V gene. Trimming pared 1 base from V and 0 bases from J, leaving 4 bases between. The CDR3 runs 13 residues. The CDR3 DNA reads TGTGCCAGCAGTTACTACGGCTCCTACGAGCAGTACTTC. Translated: CASSYYGSYEQYF.